This section outlines one T cell receptor beta chain sequence together with its context. This receptor's antigen is unknown. No much larger clonotype is one base removed from it; base qualities were not supplied. The cohort comprised hundreds of healthy bone marrow donors. At the time of sampling, every cohort member was nominally healthy, though immune exposures that went unrecorded were likely present. The donor tested CMV seropositive and was one of the 289 seropositive cohort members. A peripheral blood sample was provided by each donor, and peripheral blood mononuclear cells were used for TCR beta sequencing. The Qiagen DNeasy Blood Extraction Kit was used to extract genomic DNA from the blood cell samples. The cysteine opens and the phenylalanine closes a CDR3 of 16 amino acids. Just CDR3 DNA is preserved here, 48 bases in frame from base 1. The germline V gene specifies WSHSY as CDR1 and SAAADI as CDR2. V lost 3 bases and J lost 1 base; the stretch between them is 13 bases long.

This sample is drawn from a study of cytomegalovirus exposure and HLA in healthy donors (dated by TCRdb to about 2017). As for the study more broadly: An earlier analysis of approximately 640 of the donors reported 250 to 300 Gb of sequence data and 100 million to 140 million unique TCR beta sequences from about 200 million T cells. Because of strong linkage in the cohort, roughly five DR-DQ haplotypes were treated as single units for association and clustering. Class I and class II HLA loci were covered by the typing at four-digit resolution. The study used immunosequencing to profile the T cell repertoires of several hundred subjects and linked those repertoires to cytomegalovirus serostatus. A later genetic analysis took genome-wide SNP genotypes for about 65% of the roughly 670 donors and used that subset as a discovery cohort. In a later analysis, previously published TCR beta repertoires from 550 to 700 donors were re-analyzed and high-resolution HLA genotyping was added so that TCR occurrence patterns could be studied. The study aimed to test whether signatures of past pathogen exposure could be identified by cataloging public T cell receptors. Among almost 400 genotyped donors of the cohort, an average of approximately 240,000 unique TCR beta nucleotide sequences were sequenced per donor, around a sixth of them non-productive. The later analysis used no new phenotypic data to find candidate immune exposures, relying instead on TCR beta sequences and their occurrence across donors. Typing coverage varied by locus: about 620-640 donors for A, B, C, DRB1 and DQB1; 522 for DQA1; approximately 570 for DPA1; around 450 for DPB1. All discovery cohort repertoires had been generated on a single sequencing platform. Donor age, sex, ethnicity and CMV serostatus were compiled alongside the repertoire data. Around 320 gigabases of sequencing data and around 87 million unique TCR sequences were included in an early release covering about 620 HLA-typed donors. The study combined high-throughput TCR immunosequencing, statistical association of individual TCRs with disease status, and machine learning to predict cytomegalovirus infection status. An earlier analysis of 587 of the donors used high-throughput TCR beta sequencing to judge whether each TCR beta V gene segment behaved as functional or pseudogenic. Of the roughly 410 genotyped donors, less than 85% were placed in the genetic ancestry cluster associated with self-reported Caucasian donors. Besides the first cohort of hundreds of subjects, a separate validation cohort made up of roughly 120 different subjects was used.

Findings and caveats that apply to the study as a whole: Across donors, most TCR sequences were observed very rarely, whereas some public TCRs were present in many individuals. Assigning TCR associations to individual alleles was difficult when HLA alleles, especially DR and DQ, strongly co-occurred. In a later analysis, HLA-associated TCR beta chains showed more clonal expansion and lower generation probabilities than non-associated chains that were equally common. In a later genetic analysis, fewer N-insertions in productive TCRs were reported among donors in an Asian-associated ancestry cluster than the 666-donor mean. A cluster of highly shared sequence variants was judged likely to be a technical artifact of the sequencing pipeline. The earlier analysis of about 600 of the donors excluded some 15 rarely observed V segments, including chromosome 9 orphons, because counts were too low. A further reported finding was that TCR beta sequences accurately predicted the HLA-A and HLA-B alleles for most subjects in the first cohort. Correlated functional status among segregating V segments might be attributable to linkage disequilibrium, but an unknown experimental factor could not be ruled out. The classifier was reported to diagnose cytomegalovirus status with high specificity and sensitivity in both the original and validation cohorts. The cohort was sequenced for TCR beta chains only, and without alpha or paired-chain data the features that could be detected were limited. According to the authors, the approach could potentially be generalized to other disease states and immunological phenotypes. A later analysis found that TCR association rates varied across HLA loci, with DRB1 alleles showing the most associated TCRs and HLA-C alleles the fewest. Broadly in line with IMGT annotations, most TCR beta V segments showed up in productive rearrangements about 87% or about 30% of the time in an earlier analysis of under 700 of the donors. HLA typing was unavailable for some donors at each locus, so association tests used only the typed subset. In a later genetic analysis, a missense DCLRE1C variant was associated with V-gene and J-gene trimming of TCR beta chains, and the association was replicated in an independent cohort. Immune exposure information for the cohort was limited to CMV serostatus. Several of the top co-occurrence clusters appeared to be linked to parvovirus B19, influenza, CMV and Epstein-Barr virus, according to a later analysis. At a false discovery rate of 0.05, a later analysis linked fewer than 20,000 TCR beta sequences to specific HLA alleles. In a later analysis, most CMV-associated TCR beta chains were found to appear HLA-restricted, with HLA associations seemingly driven largely by CMV exposure. The study listed approximately 150 TCR beta chains as associated with cytomegalovirus. Three of the identified cytomegalovirus-associated TCR beta chains were confirmed in vitro to be specific for cytomegalovirus antigens. The 87-base-pair reads could not distinguish some IMGT-functional V segments, including TRBV6-2 and TRBV6-3, so those segments were excluded. The presence/absence analyses assumed that sequencing depth was roughly uniform across donors, and that assumption may not be true.

The library was prepared using the immunoSEQ multiplex PCR assay. The multiplex PCR relied on a mix of 60 forward primers for TCR Vbeta segments and 13 reverse primers for TCR Jbeta segments. The CDR3 region of rearranged TCR beta genes was amplified from genomic DNA with a multiplex PCR assay. On the Illumina HiSeq System, the amplified TCR beta libraries were sequenced as 87-base-pair reads. As for the original processing: A later analysis counted around 72 million unique TCR beta chains across the 670 or so repertoires, and approximately 11 million of these chains were shared by at least two donors. Raw reads were error-corrected and collapsed into unique sequences by a nearest-neighbor algorithm in which closely related sequences were merged to remove PCR and sequencing errors. Alignment of CDR3 sequences to IMGT reference sequences was used to assign V, D and J gene segments. For a sequence to be retained, at least a six-nucleotide match to both a V gene segment and a J gene segment was required. A rearrangement counted as productive if the CDR3 had no stop codons and remained in frame with V and J, and every other rearrangement counted as non-productive. Following IMGT convention, CDR3 was defined as the stretch from the second conserved V-encoded cysteine to the conserved J-encoded phenylalanine. In an earlier analysis of more than 550 of the donors, sequences lacking an unambiguous match to a single V gene segment were excluded. An earlier analysis of over 450 of the donors classified V segments as functional when productive rearrangements were above 56.7% and as segregating when the standard deviation between donors was above 5%. A statistical classification framework was developed to diagnose cytomegalovirus status using the catalog of TCR beta chain sequences. A later analysis assigned V and J genes by comparing TCR nucleotide sequences with IMGT/GENE-DB human TR gene sequences. Using the TCRdist pipeline, a later analysis assigned CDR3 sequences along with most-parsimonious VDJ recombination scenarios. In a later analysis, each TCR beta chain was defined by its CDR3 amino acid sequence together with its V-gene family, and reads without a unique V-gene family were excluded. As a way to deal with suspected cross-contamination and a sequencing artifact, a later analysis dropped 500 to 700 nucleotide sequences that were highly shared and had low generation probability. A later analysis calculated a clonal expansion index for each public chain from normalized within-repertoire ranks of inferred template counts. In a later analysis, generation probabilities were computed using a VDJ recombination model fitted to out-of-frame rearrangements, and the results were checked against IGoR. In a later analysis, hypergeometric tests were used to score TCR-TCR, TCR-HLA and TCR-CMV co-occurrence, with a repertoire-size bias correction applied to TCR pairs. A later analysis estimated false discovery rates by permuting HLA or CMV assignments 20 times. In a later analysis, co-occurring TCRs were grouped with DBSCAN, and TCRdist sequence similarity was added when clustering was performed within HLA-allele-positive subsets. Repertoires with fewer than 30,000 or more than 120,000 public chains were left out of co-occurrence clustering, as were four to six repertoires with anomalous nucleotide sharing. TCRdb obtained this table from immuneACCESS and retained in-frame rearrangements with V and J assigned. These tables miss some clones; where compared with another copy, unresolved V genes account for less than half of the shortfall, and the remainder is unexplained. The V and J calls and clone size are taken from that table; D and trimming were inferred from the DNA. The sample profile shows 150,000 to 200,000 clones; 84% of them were found once. The ten largest clonotypes hold around 4.8% of the sample.

The chain is made from TRBV10-2 and TRBJ2-4; TRBD1 is a weak D gene call, 5 bases matching. The sequence came from a girl between 10 and 17 years old in good health and CMV-seropositive. The specimen sequenced was PBMCs. The CDR3 protein: CASSDQGDIAKNIQYF. The DNA sequence is as follows: TGCGCCAGCAGTGATCAGGGTGATATCGCCAAAAACATTCAGTACTTC.